These 3 T cell receptor beta chains share one sample of origin, sequenced in a study of human T cells and chemical hapten exposure. Time point here: patch test 2, 6 weeks after DPC sensitization. Treatment denoted: therapeutic diphenylcyclopropenone sensitization with weekly scalp DPC. Via MiXCR, TCRdb re-called the RACE reads, giving one row per CDR3 protein. This table has 84,000 or so distinct CDR3 sequences, roughly 10% appearing once. The material was whole blood, obtained in connection with sensitization to the hapten diphenylcyclopropenone (DPC). The origin of the receptors is a woman in her 30s with alopecia areata. Some clones in this sample may be carry-over from other donors' samples.

This clonotype has just a few counts. The rearrangement links TRBV4-2 to TRBJ1-4; 8 positions agree with TRBD1. V lost 0 bases, J lost 8 bases, and 8 bases stayed unmatched. There are 16 residues in the CDR3. Germline loops: CDR1 LGHNA, CDR2 YNFKEQ. The CDR3 loop is CASSQDRQGALEKLFF. CDR3 DNA sequence: TGTGCCAGCAGCCAAGATCGGCAGGGGGCGTTAGAAAAACTGTTTTTT.

This chain connects TRBV25-1 to TRBJ1-6, with D tentatively TRBD1 (5 bases). The CDR3 loop spans 16 amino acids. Germline values: CDR1 MGHDK, CDR2 SYGVNS. Trimming took off 4 bases at V and 7 bases at J, with 17 bases between the two ends. The CDR3 coding sequence is TGTGCCAGCAGTGGGGTCGGCAGCCCAGGGAATTCACCCCTCCACTTT. It is translated as CASSGVGSPGNSPLHF.

This clonotype was recorded a few times. The chain uses TRBV5-4 and TRBJ1-6; maybe TRBD1 (6 bases). The CDR3 runs 15 residues. In germline, CDR1 is SGHNT, CDR2 YYREEE (reference sequence). The V and J ends lost 0 bases and 7 bases respectively, with 11 bases between them. The CDR3 DNA sequence: TGTGCCAGCAGCTTGGCAACAGGGTGGAATTCACCCCTCCACTTT. It codes for CASSLATGWNSPLHF.